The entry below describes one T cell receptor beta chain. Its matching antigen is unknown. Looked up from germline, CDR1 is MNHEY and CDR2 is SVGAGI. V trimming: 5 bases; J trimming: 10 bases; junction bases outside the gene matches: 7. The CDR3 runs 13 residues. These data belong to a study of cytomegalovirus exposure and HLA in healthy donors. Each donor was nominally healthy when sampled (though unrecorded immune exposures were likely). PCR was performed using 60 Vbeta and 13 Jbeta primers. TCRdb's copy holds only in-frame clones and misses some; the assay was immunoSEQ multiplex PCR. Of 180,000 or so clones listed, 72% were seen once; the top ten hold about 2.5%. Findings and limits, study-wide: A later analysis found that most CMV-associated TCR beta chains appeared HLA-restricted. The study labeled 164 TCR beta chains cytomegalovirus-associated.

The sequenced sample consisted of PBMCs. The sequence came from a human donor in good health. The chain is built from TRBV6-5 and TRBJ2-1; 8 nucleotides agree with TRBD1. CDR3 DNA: TGTGCCAGCAGTCCCAGACAGGGGAGAGAGCAGTTCTTC. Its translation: CASSPRQGREQFF.